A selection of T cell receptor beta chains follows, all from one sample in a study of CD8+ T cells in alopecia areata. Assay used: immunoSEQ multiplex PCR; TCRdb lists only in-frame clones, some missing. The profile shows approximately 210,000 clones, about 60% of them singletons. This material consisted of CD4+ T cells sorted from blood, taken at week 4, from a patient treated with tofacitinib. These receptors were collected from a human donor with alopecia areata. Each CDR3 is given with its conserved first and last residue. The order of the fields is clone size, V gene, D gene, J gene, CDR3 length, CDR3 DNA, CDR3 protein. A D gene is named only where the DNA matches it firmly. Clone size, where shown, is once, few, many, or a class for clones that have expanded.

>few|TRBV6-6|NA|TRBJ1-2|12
TGTGCCACCTGGGGGTTTGGCGGTGGCTACACCTTC
CATWGFGGGYTF
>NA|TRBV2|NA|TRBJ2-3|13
TGTGCCAGCAGTGAAGATTCCACAGATACGCAGTATTTT
CASSEDSTDTQYF
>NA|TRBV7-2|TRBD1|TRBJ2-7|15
TGTGCCAGCAGCCGACTTCTCACAGGGGGCTACGAGCAGTACTTC
CASSRLLTGGYEQYF
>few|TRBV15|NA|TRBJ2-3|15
TGTGCCACCAGTCCGTCTCTCCACCCCACAGATACGCAGTATTTT
CATSPSLHPTDTQYF
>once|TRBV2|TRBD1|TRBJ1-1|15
TGTGCCAGCAGTTCGGACAGGGGCCGGAACACTGAAGCTTTCTTT
CASSSDRGRNTEAFF
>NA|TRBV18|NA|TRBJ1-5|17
TGTGCCAGCTCACCGAAGTCCAGGGTGTCGGGCAATCAGCCCCAGCATTTT
CASSPKSRVSGNQPQHF
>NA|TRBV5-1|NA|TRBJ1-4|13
TGCGCCAGCACTGGGCAGCCCAATGAAAAACTGTTTTTT
CASTGQPNEKLFF
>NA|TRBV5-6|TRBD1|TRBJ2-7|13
TGTGCCAGCAGCCGAGGGACAGAGTACGAGCAGTACTTC
CASSRGTEYEQYF
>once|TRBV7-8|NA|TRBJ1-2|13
TGTGCCAGCAGCTTAAAAAATGAAAACAGCGGATCCTTC
CASSLKNENSGSF
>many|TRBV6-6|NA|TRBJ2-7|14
TGTGCCAGCAAGCTGGCGGGGAATTCCTACGAGCAGTACTTC
CASKLAGNSYEQYF
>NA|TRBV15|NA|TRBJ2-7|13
TGTGCCACCAGCTGGCGGGCCTCCTACGAGCAGTACTTC
CATSWRASYEQYF
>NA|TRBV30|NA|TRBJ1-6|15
TGTGCCTGGAGCAGGGAGGGAACGTACCGTTCACCCCTCCACTTT
CAWSREGTYRSPLHF
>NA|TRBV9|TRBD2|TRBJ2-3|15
TGTGCCAGCAGCGTACGAGCGGGGGGGCGAGATACGCAGTATTTT
CASSVRAGGRDTQYF
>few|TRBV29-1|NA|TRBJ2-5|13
TGCAGCGTTGGGTTCGACTGGGGGGAGACCCAGTACTTC
CSVGFDWGETQYF
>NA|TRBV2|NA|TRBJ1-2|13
TGTGCCAGCAGGAGGGTGACATTCTATGGCTACACCTTC
CASRRVTFYGYTF
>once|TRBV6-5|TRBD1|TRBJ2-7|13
TGTGCCAGCAGTCCGTACAGGGGGCGCGAGCAGTACTTC
CASSPYRGREQYF
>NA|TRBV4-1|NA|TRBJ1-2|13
TGCGCCAGCTCCAAGCCAGGGGAGTATGGCTACACCTTC
CASSKPGEYGYTF
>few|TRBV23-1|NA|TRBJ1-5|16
TGCGCCAGCCCCCAGGGACCTAAGGGTGTTAAACAGCCCCAGCATTTT
CASPQGPKGVKQPQHF
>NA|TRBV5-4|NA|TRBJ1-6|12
TGTGCCAGCAGCTTAGATAATTCACCCCTCCACTTT
CASSLDNSPLHF
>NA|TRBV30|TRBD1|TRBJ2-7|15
TGTGCCTGGGCTGCGGGACAGGGGATCGCACACGAGCAGTACTTC
CAWAAGQGIAHEQYF
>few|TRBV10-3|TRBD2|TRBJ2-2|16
TGTGCCGCCTCCCTGGCGGGGGTTACGAACACCGGGGAGCTGTTTTTT
CAASLAGVTNTGELFF
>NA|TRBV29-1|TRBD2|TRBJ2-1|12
TGCAGCGTTGGACTAGCCGGGAATGAGCAGTTCTTC
CSVGLAGNEQFF
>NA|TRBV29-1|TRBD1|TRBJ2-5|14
TGCAGCGTTGAAGTTACAGGGGCCCAAGAGACCCAGTACTTC
CSVEVTGAQETQYF
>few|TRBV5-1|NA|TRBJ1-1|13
TGCGCCAGCAGCTTCCCTCCGAACACTGAAGCTTTCTTT
CASSFPPNTEAFF
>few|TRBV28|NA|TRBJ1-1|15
TGTGCCAGCAGCCCTTCCCACAGCTCGAACACTGAAGCTTTCTTT
CASSPSHSSNTEAFF
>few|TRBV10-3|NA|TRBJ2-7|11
TGTGCCATCAGTGACCGCTACGAGCAGTACTTC
CAISDRYEQYF
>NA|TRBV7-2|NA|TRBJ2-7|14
TGTGCCAGCAGCTTAGACCCCAGCTCCTACGAGCAGTACTTC
CASSLDPSSYEQYF
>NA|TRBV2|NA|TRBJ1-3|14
TGTGCCAGCAATCCCGACAGGCCGGGAAACACCATATATTTT
CASNPDRPGNTIYF
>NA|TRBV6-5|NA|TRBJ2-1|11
TGTGCCAGCAATCGGCTGAATGAGCAGTTCTTC
CASNRLNEQFF
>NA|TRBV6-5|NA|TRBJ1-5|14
TGTGCCAGCAGTTACAGTCGCAGCAATCAGCCCCAGCATTTT
CASSYSRSNQPQHF
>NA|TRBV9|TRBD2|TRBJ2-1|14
TGTGCCAGCAGCGGTTCCCGGGGGGTCAATGAGCAGTTCTTC
CASSGSRGVNEQFF
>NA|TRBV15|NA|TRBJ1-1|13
TGTGCCACCAGCAGAGATCCGGGCACTGAAGCTTTCTTT
CATSRDPGTEAFF
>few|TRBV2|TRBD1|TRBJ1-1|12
TGTGCCAGCAGTAGACAGGGGATTGAAGCTTTCTTT
CASSRQGIEAFF
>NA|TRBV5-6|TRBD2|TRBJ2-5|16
TGTGCCAGCAGCGTCCGGCTAGCGGGGTTTCAAGAGACCCAGTACTTC
CASSVRLAGFQETQYF
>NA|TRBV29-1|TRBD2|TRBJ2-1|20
TGCAGCGCACCTGCAGCCCCGGGACTAGCGGGGGCCCTCTCTTACAATGAGCAGTTCTTC
CSAPAAPGLAGALSYNEQFF
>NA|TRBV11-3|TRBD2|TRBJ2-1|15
TGTGCCAGCAGCCCTAGCGGGGGTGGGGACAATGAGCAGTTCTTC
CASSPSGGGDNEQFF
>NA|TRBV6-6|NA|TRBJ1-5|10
TGTGCCAGCGGGGTACAGCCCCAGCATTTT
CASGVQPQHF
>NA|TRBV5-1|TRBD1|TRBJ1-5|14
TGCGCCAGCAGCTTGGACAGGGGTGGTCAGCCCCAGCATTTT
CASSLDRGGQPQHF
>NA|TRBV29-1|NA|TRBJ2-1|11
TGCAGCGTTGGATTCAGCCCTGAGCAGTTCTTC
CSVGFSPEQFF